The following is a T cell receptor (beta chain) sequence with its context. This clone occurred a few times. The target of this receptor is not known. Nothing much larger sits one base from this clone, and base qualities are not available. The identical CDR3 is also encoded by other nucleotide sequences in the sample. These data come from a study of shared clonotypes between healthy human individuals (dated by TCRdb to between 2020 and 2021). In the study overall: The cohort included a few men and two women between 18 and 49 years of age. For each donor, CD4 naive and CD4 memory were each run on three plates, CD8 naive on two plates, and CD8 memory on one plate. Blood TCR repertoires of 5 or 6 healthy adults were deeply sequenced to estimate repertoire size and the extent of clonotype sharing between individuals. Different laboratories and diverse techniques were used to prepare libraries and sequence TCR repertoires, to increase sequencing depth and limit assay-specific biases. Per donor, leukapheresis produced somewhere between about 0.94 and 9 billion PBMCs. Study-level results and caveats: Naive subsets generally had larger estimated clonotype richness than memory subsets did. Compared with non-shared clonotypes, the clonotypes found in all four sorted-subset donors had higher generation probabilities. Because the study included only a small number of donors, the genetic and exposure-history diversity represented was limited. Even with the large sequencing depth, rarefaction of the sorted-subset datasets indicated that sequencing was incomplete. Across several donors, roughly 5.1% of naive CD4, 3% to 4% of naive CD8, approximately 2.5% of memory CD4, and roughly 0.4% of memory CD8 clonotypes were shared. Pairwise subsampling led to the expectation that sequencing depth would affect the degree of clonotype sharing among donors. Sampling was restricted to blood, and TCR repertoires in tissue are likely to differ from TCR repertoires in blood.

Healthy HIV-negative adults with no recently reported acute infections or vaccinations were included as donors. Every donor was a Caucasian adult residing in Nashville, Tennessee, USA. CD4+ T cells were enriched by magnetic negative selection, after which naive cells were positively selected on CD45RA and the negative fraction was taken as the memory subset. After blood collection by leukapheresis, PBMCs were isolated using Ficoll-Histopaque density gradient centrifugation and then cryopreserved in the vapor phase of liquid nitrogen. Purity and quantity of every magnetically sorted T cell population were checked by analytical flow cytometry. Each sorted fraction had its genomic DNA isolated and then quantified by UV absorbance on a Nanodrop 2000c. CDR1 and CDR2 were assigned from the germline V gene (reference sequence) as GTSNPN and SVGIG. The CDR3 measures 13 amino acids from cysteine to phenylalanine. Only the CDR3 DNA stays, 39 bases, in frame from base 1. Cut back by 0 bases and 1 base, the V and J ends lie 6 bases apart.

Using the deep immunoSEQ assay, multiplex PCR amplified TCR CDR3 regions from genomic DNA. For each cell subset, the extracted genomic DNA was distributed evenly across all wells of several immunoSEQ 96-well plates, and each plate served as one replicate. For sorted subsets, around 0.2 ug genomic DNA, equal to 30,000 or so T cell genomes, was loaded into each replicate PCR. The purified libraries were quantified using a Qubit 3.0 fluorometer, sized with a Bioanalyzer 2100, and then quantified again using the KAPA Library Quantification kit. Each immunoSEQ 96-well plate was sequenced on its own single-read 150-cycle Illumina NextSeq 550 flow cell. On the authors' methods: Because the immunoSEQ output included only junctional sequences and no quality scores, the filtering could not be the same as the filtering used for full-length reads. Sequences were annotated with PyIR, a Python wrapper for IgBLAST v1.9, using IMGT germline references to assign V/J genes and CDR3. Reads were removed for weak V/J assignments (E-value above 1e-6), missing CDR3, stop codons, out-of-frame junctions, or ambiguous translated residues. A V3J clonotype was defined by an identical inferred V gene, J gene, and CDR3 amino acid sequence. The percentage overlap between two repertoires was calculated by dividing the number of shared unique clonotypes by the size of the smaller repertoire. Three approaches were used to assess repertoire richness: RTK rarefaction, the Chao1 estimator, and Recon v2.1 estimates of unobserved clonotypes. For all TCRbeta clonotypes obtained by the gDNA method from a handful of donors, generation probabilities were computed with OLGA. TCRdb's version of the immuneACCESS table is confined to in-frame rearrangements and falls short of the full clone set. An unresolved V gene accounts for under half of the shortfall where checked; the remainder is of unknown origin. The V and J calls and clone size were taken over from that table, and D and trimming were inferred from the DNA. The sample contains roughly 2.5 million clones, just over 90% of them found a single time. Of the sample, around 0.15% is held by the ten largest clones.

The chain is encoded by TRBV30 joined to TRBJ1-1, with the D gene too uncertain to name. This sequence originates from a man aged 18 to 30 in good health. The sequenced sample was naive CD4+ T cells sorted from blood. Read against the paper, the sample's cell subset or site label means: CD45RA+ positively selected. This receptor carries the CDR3 CAWSVSRNTEAFF. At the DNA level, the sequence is TGTGCCTGGAGTGTATCGAGGAACACTGAAGCTTTCTTT.